The rows below give T cell receptor beta chains drawn from one sample of a study of vaccination effects on CD4 cells after COVID-19. Assay: immunoSEQ multiplex PCR; the TCRdb copy retains only in-frame clones and omits some. The sample consists of about 30,000 clones, 65% to 90% of them appearing once. These receptors have no identified antigens. Sequencing used CD4+ T cells from PBMCs cultured with SARS-CoV-2 spike peptides, obtained after COVID-19 vaccination. The source of these receptors is a human donor who received a COVID-19 vaccine. Some clones in this sample may be carry-over from other donors' samples. Each CDR3 is given with its conserved first and last residue. D genes are given only for firm matches. Only some rows state a clone size, as once, few, many or a class for expanded clones.

TRBJ2-6 | TRBD1 | . | TRBV6-4 | TGTGCCAGCAGTCCGGACAGGGTAGGAGCCAACGTCCTGACTTTC | CASSPDRVGANVLTF
TRBJ1-3 | . | once | TRBV14 | TGTGCCAGCAGTGACGAGGAGGGGCTAGCTCGAAACACCATATATTTT | CASSDEEGLARNTIYF
TRBJ1-2 | TRBD1 | once | TRBV3-1/TRBV3-2 | TGTGCCAGCAGCCAAGTCCTCGGGACAGGGGACTATGGCTACACCTTC | CASSQVLGTGDYGYTF
TRBJ2-2 | TRBD1 | . | TRBV7-3 | TGTGCCAGCAGCGCCGGGACAGGGACCGGGGAGCTGTTTTTT | CASSAGTGTGELFF
TRBJ2-1 | . | . | TRBV7-2 | TGTGCCAGCAGCTTAGCTTTTGGGGCCGGATACAATGAGCAGTTCTTC | CASSLAFGAGYNEQFF
TRBJ1-2 | . | few | TRBV6-2/TRBV6-3 | TGTGCCAGCAGTTACCTGGGGAACTATGGCTACACCTTC | CASSYLGNYGYTF
TRBJ1-1 | TRBD1 | . | TRBV30 | TGTGCCTGGGGAGGGGACAGGGGAGTCACTGAAGCTTTCTTT | CAWGGDRGVTEAFF
TRBJ2-1 | . | . | TRBV11-2 | TGTGCCAGCAGCTTATACAGGGCTCCATACAATGAGCAGTTCTTC | CASSLYRAPYNEQFF
TRBJ2-2 | . | few | TRBV9 | TGTGCCAGCAGCGCGAACATTAACACCGGGGAGCTGTTTTTT | CASSANINTGELFF
TRBJ1-5 | TRBD1 | few | TRBV4-1 | TGCGCCAGCAGCCAAGGGGAGCAGGGGGGTCAGCCCCAGCATTTT | CASSQGEQGGQPQHF
TRBJ1-1 | . | . | TRBV18 | TGTGCCAGCTCACCACTGGCGGGGAACACTGAAGCTTTCTTT | CASSPLAGNTEAFF
TRBJ2-2 | TRBD2 | . | TRBV11-3 | TGTGCCAGCAGCCCCCGCGGGGGTTCGGAGCTGTTTTTT | CASSPRGGSELFF
TRBJ2-3 | TRBD2 | few | TRBV9 | TGTGCCAGCAGCGTAGATACTAGCGGGGCAGATACGCAGTATTTT | CASSVDTSGADTQYF
TRBJ1-5 | . | . | TRBV4-1 | TGCGCCAGCAGCCCACCAGGAGGCGGCAATCAGCCCCAGCATTTT | CASSPPGGGNQPQHF
TRBJ1-1 | TRBD1 | once | TRBV18 | TGTGCCAGCTCCCCCCGGCGGGACAGTTCCGAAGCTTTCTTT | CASSPRRDSSEAFF
TRBJ2-3 | TRBD1 | . | TRBV7-7 | TGTGCCAGCAGCGCCGGACAGGGCTGGGATACGCAGTATTTT | CASSAGQGWDTQYF
TRBJ2-3 | . | . | TRBV24-1 | TGTGCCACCAGTCAAGGGTCGGAAGATACGCAGTATTTT | CATSQGSEDTQYF
TRBJ1-2 | . | . | TRBV24-1 | TGTGCCACCAGTGATCCCGGTACAGGGAGTGAAGGCTACACCTTC | CATSDPGTGSEGYTF
TRBJ1-1 | . | . | TRBV7-9 | TGTGCCAGCAGCTTACAAGGAGGGCATGAAGCTTTCTTT | CASSLQGGHEAFF
TRBJ1-6 | . | . | TRBV18 | TGTGCCAGCTCACCAGAGAGTAGCGCCTATAATTCACCCCTCCACTTT | CASSPESSAYNSPLHF
TRBJ1-2 | . | . | TRBV7-2 | TGTGCCAGCACCTCTTGGGACTATGGCTACACCTTC | CASTSWDYGYTF
TRBJ1-6 | . | few | TRBV30 | TGTGCCTGGGGAACAGGGTCAAATTCACCCCTCCACTTT | CAWGTGSNSPLHF
TRBJ2-3 | TRBD2 | . | TRBV30 | TGTGCCAGCTCGCTAGCGGGGGGGTCCACAGATACGCAGTATTTT | CASSLAGGSTDTQYF
TRBJ1-6 | . | . | TRBV7-9 | TGTGCCAGCAGTACCTCCGGGACCCTCCACTTT | CASSTSGTLHF
TRBJ1-1 | TRBD1 | . | TRBV6-4 | TGTGCCAGCAGTCCCGGTCTGGACAGGGAAGCTTTCTTT | CASSPGLDREAFF